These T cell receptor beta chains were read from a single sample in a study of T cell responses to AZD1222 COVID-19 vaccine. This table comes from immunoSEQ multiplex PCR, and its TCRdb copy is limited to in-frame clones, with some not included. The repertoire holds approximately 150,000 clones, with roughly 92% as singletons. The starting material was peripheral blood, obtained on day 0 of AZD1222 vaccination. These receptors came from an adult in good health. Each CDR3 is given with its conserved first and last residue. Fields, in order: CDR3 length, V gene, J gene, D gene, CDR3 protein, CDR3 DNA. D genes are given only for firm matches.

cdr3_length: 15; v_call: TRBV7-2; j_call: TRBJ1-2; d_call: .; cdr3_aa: CASSSLGGTGHGYTF; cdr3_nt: TGTGCCAGCAGCTCCTTAGGGGGGACGGGCCATGGCTACACCTTC
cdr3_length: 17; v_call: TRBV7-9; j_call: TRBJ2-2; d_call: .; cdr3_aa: CASSLEGSASNTGELFF; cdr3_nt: TGTGCCAGCAGCTTAGAAGGTAGCGCATCGAACACCGGGGAGCTGTTTTTT
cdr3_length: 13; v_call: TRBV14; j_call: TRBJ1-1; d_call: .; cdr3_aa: CASSQVGTTDAFF; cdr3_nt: TGTGCCAGCAGCCAAGTAGGGACAACGGATGCTTTCTTT
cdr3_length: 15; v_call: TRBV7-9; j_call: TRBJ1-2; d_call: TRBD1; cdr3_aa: CASSFLDRGGYGYTF; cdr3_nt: TGTGCCAGCAGCTTCTTAGACAGGGGAGGGTATGGCTACACCTTC
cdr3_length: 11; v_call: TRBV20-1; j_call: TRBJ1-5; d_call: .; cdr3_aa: CSALNNQPQHF; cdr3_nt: TGCAGTGCCCTCAACAATCAGCCCCAGCATTTT
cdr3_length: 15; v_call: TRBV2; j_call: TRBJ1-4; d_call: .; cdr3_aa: CASSDGGGTNEKLFF; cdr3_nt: TGTGCCAGCAGTGATGGGGGCGGGACTAATGAAAAACTGTTTTTT
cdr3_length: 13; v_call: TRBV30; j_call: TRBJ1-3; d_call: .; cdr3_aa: CAWRARAGNTIYF; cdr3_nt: TGTGCCTGGAGGGCCAGGGCTGGAAACACCATATATTTT
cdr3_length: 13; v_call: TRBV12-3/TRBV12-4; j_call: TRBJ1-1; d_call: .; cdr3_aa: CASSFGGNTEAFF; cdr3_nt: TGTGCCAGCAGTTTTGGGGGAAACACTGAAGCTTTCTTT
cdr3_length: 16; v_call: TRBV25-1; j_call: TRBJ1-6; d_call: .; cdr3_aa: CASSEVDGLVDSPLHF; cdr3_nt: TGTGCCAGCAGTGAGGTGGACGGCTTGGTGGATTCACCCCTCCACTTT
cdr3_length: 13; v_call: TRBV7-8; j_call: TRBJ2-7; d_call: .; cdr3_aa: CASSPTDIYEQYF; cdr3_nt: TGTGCCAGCAGTCCCACTGATATTTACGAGCAGTACTTC